This TCR beta chain came from a study of blood T cell repertoires in COVID-19. The study drew participants aged about 18 to 89 years from approximately 25 US areas. Allocation to cohorts depended on clinical history reported by the participants. Donors in Cohort 3 who had recovered were those with two negative PCRs, healthcare professional clearance, or resolution of their symptoms. Per the original methods: Nucleated cell counts were estimated from reference gene primer amplification. Here immunoSEQ multiplex PCR was the method, and the copy in TCRdb shows in-frame clones only, minus some. V and J calls and clone size are as listed in that table; D and trimming were resolved from the DNA. The table includes approximately 400,000 clones, more than 70% detected once. Trimming pared 4 bases from V and 8 bases from J, leaving 9 bases between. The CDR3 has 12 amino acids. Germline-derived CDR1 and CDR2 are MNHEY and SMNVEV (reference sequence).

This sequence originates from a man between 25 and 39 years old who had recovered from COVID-19. V is TRBV27 and J is TRBJ1-5, with D hard to call. Sequencing was performed on PBMCs or T cells enriched from blood (not recorded which). The CDR3 is CASSSPGKPQHF. As DNA, the CDR3 is TGTGCCAGCAGTTCCCCGGGAAAGCCCCAGCATTTT.